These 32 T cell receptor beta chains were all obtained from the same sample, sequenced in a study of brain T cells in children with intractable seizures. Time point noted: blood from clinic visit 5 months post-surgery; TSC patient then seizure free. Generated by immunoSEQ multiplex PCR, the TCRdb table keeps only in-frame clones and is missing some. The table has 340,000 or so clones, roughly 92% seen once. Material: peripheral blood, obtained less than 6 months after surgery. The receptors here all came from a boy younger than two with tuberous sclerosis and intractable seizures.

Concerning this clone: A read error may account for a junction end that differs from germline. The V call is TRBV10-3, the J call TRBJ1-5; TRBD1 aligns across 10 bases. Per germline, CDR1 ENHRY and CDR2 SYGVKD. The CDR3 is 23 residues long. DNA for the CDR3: TGTGCCATCAGTAAGTCGATGTTCGTGGCCCGGGGACAGGGGATTTATAGCAATCAGCCCCAGCATTTT. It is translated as CAISKSMFVARGQGIYSNQPQHF.

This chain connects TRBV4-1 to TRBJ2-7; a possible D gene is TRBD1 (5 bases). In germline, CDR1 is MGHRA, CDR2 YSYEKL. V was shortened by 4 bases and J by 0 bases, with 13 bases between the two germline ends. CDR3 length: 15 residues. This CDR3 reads CASSPAGSSSYEQYF. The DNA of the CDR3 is TGCGCCAGCAGCCCCGCAGGGTCCTCCTCCTACGAGCAGTACTTC.

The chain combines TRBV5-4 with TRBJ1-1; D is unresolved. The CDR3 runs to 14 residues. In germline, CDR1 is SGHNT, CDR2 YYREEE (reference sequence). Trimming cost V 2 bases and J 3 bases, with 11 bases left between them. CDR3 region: CASSFPQNYTEAFF. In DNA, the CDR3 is TGTGCCAGCAGCTTCCCGCAGAATTACACTGAAGCTTTCTTT.

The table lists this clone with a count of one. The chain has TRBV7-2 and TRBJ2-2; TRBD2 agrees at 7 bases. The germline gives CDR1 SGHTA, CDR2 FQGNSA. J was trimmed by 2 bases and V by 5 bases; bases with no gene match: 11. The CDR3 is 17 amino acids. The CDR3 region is CASSLYSSGINTGELFF. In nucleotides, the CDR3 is TGTGCCAGCAGCCTGTATTCGAGCGGGATAAACACCGGGGAGCTGTTTTTT.

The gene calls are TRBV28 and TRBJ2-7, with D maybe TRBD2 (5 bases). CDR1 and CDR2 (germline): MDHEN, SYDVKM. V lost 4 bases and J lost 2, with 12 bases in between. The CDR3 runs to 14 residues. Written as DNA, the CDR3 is TGTGCCAGCAGTTCCCGGACTTCCCCCTACGAGCAGTACTTC. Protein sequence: CASSSRTSPYEQYF.

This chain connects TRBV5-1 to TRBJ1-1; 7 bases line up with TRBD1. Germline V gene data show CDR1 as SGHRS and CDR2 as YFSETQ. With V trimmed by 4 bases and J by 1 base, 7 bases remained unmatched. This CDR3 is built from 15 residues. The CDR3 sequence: CASSHTGDGNTEAFF. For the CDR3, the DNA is TGCGCCAGCAGCCACACAGGGGATGGGAACACTGAAGCTTTCTTT.

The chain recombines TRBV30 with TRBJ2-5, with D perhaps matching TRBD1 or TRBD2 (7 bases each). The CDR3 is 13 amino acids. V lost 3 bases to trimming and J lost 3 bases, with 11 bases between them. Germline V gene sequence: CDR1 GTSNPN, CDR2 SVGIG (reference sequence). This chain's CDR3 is CAWSRGGKETQYF. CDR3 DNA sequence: TGTGCCTGGAGCAGGGGGGGCAAAGAGACCCAGTACTTC.

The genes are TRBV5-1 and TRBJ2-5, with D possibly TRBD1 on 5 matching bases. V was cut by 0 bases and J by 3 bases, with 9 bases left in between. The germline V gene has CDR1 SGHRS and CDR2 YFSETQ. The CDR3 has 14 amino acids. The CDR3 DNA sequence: TGCGCCAGCAGCTTGGCTTCAGGGAAAGAGACCCAGTACTTC. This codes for CASSLASGKETQYF.

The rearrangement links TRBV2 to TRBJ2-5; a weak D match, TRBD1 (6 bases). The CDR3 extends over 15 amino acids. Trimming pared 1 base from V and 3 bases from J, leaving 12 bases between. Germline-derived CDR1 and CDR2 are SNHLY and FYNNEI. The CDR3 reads CASSEGYRVEETQYF. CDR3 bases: TGTGCCAGCAGTGAAGGATACAGGGTGGAAGAGACCCAGTACTTC.

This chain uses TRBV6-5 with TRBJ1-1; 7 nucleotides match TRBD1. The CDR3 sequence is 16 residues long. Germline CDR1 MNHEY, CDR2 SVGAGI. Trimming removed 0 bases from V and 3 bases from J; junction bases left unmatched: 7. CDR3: CASSYSIAGGDTEAFF. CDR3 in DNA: TGTGCCAGCAGTTACTCGATCGCAGGGGGGGACACTGAAGCTTTCTTT.

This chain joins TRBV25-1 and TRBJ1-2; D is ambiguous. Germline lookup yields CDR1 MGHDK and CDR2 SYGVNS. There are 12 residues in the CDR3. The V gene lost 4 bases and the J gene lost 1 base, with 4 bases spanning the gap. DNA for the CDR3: TGTGCCAGCAGTGGGAGTAACTATGGCTACACCTTC. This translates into CASSGSNYGYTF.

CDR3 protein: CASSNPGLATYEQYF. The DNA for the CDR3 is TGTGCCAGTAGTAATCCGGGACTAGCGACCTACGAGCAGTACTTC. This chain links TRBV19 with TRBJ2-7; TRBD2 matches 10 bases. Germline V CDR1 and CDR2: LNHDA, SQIVND (reference sequence). V lost 4 bases, J lost 2 bases, and 5 bases stayed unmatched. The CDR3 sequence is 15 residues long.

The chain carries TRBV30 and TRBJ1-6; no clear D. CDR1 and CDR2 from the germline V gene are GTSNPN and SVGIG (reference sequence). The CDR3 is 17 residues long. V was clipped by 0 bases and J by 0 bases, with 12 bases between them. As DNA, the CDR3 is TGTGCCTGGAGTGTACCCGCCGTAAGCTCCTATAATTCACCCCTCCACTTT. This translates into CAWSVPAVSSYNSPLHF. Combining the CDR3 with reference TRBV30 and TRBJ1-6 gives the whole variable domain SQTIHQWPATLVQPVGSPLSLECTVEGTSNPNLYWYRQAAGRGLQLLFYSVGIGQISSEVPQNLSASRPQDRQFILSSKKLLLSDSGFYLCAWSVPAVSSYNSPLHFGNGTRLTVT.

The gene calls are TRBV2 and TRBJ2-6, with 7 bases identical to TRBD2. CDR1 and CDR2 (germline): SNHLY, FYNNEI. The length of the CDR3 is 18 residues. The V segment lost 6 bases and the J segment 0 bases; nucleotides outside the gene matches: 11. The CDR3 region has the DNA TGTGCCAGCAGACCCGGGAGGAAAACGACCTCTGGGGCCAACGTCCTGACTTTC. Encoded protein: CASRPGRKTTSGANVLTF.

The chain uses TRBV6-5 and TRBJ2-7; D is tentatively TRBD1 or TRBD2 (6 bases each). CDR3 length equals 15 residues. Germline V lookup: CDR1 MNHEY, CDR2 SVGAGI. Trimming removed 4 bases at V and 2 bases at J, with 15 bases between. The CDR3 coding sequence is TGTGCCAGCAGTTTCCGGGACGGGGGCCCCTACGAGCAGTACTTC. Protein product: CASSFRDGGPYEQYF.

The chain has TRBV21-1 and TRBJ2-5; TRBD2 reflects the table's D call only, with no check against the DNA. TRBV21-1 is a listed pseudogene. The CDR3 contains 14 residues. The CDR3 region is CASSTIAGGETQYF. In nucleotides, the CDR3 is TGTGCCAGCAGCACCATAGCGGGAGGCGAGACCCAGTACTTC.

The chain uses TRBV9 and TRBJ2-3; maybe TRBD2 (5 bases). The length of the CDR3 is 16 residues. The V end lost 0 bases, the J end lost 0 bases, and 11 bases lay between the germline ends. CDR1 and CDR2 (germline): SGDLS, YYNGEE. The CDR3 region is CASSVGLGVSTDTQYF. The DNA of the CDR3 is TGTGCCAGCAGCGTAGGGCTCGGGGTAAGCACAGATACGCAGTATTTT.

The CDR3 sequence is CASTTRAREQFF. In DNA form, the CDR3 reads TGTGCCAGCACCACGAGGGCCCGTGAGCAGTTCTTC. The V gene is TRBV5-6, the J gene TRBJ2-1, with D possibly being TRBD2 (5 bases). Trimming removed 6 bases at V and 9 bases at J, with 13 bases between. The length of the CDR3 is 12 residues. CDR1 SGHDT and CDR2 YYEEEE come from the germline V gene.

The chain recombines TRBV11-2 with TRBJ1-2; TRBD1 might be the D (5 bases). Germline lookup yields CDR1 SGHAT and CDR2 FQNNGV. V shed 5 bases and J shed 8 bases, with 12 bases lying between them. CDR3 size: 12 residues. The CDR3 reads CASSLLGDGYTF. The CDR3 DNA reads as TGTGCCAGCAGCCTCCTCGGGGACGGCTACACCTTC.

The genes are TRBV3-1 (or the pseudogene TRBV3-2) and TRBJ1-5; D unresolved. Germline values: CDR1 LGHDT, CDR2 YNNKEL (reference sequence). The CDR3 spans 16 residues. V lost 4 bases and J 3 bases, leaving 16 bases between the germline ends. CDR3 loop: CASSRLAGVYNQPQHF. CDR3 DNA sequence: TGTGCCAGCAGCCGATTGGCCGGGGTTTACAATCAGCCCCAGCATTTT.

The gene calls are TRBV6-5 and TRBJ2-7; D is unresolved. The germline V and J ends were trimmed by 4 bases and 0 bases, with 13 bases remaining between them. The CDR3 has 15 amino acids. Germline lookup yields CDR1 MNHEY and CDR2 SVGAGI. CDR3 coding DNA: TGTGCCAGCAGTTCCCGGCGGAAGCTCTCCTACGAGCAGTACTTC. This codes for CASSSRRKLSYEQYF.

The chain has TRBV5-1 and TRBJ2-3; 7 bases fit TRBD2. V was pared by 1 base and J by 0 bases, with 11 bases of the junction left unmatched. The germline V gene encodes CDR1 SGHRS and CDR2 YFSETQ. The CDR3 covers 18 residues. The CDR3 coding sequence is TGCGCCAGCAGCTTGATAGCTAGCGGCTCAGCTAGCACAGATACGCAGTATTTT. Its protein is CASSLIASGSASTDTQYF.

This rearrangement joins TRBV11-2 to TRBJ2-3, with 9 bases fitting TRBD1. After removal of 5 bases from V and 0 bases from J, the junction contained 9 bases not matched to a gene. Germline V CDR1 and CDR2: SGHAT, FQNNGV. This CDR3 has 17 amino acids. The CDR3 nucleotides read TGTGCCAGCAGCGGACAGGGGTGGGGTTCTAGCACAGATACGCAGTATTTT. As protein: CASSGQGWGSSTDTQYF.

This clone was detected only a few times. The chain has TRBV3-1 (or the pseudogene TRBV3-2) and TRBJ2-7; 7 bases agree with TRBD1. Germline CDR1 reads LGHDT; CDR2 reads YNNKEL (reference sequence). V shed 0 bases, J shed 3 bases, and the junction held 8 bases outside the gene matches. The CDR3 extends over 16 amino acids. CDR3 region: CASSQDTGANVYEQYF. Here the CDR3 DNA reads TGTGCCAGCAGCCAAGATACAGGGGCTAATGTCTACGAGCAGTACTTC.

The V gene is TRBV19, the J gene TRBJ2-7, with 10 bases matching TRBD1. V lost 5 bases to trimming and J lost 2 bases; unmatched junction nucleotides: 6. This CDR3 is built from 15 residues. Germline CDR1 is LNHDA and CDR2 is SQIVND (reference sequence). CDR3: CASSRDRGPTYEQYF. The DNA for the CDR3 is TGTGCCAGTAGTCGGGACAGGGGTCCCACCTACGAGCAGTACTTC.

The CDR3 reads CASSVGAGYSNEQFF. The CDR3 nucleotides read TGTGCCAGCAGCGTAGGAGCGGGTTATAGCAATGAGCAGTTCTTC. The rearrangement links TRBV9 to TRBJ2-1, with a weak D call TRBD2 (6 bases). The V and J ends lost 0 bases and 6 bases respectively, with 13 bases between them. CDR1 is SGDLS, CDR2 YYNGEE, per germline. The CDR3 length is 15 residues.

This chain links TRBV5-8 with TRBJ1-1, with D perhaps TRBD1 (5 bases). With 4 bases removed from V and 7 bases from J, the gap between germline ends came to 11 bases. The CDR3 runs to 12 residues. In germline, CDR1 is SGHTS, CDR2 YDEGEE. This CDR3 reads CASSPWGGEAFF. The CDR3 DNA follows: TGTGCCAGCAGCCCCTGGGGGGGTGAAGCTTTCTTT.

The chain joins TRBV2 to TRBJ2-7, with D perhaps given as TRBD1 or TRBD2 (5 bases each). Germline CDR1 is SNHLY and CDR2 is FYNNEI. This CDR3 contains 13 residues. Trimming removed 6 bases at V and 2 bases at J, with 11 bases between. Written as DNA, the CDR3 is TGTGCCAGCAGCCGGGACCGAGCCTACGAGCAGTACTTC. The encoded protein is CASSRDRAYEQYF. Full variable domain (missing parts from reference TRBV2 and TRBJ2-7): EPEVTQTPSHQVTQMGQEVILRCVPISNHLYFYWYRQILGQKVEFLVSFYNNEISEKSEIFDDQFSVERPDGSNFTLKIRSTKLEDSAMYFCASSRDRAYEQYFGPGTRLTVT.

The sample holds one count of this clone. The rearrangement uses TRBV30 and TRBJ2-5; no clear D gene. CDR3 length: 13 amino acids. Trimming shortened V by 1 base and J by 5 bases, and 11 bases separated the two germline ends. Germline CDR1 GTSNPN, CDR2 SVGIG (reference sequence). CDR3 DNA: TGTGCCTGGAGTGGTAGGCCCGGGGAGACCCAGTACTTC. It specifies CAWSGRPGETQYF.

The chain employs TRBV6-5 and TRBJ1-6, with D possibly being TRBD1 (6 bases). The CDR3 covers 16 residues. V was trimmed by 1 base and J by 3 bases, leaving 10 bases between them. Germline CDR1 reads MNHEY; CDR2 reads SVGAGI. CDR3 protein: CASSYLGAVYNSPLHF. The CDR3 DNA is TGTGCCAGCAGTTACTTGGGGGCTGTCTATAATTCACCCCTCCACTTT.

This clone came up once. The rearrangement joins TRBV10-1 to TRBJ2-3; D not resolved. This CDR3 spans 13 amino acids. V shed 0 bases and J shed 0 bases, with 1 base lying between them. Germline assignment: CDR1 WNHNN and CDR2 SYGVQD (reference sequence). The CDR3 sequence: CASSESSTDTQYF. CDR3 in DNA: TGCGCCAGCAGTGAGTCTAGCACAGATACGCAGTATTTT.

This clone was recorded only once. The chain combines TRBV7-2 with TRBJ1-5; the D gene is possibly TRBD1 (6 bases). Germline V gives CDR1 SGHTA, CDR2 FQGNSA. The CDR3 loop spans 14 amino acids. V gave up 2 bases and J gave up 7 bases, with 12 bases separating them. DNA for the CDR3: TGTGCCAGCAGCTTAAGGCAGGGGCCCCAGCCCCAGCATTTT. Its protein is CASSLRQGPQPQHF. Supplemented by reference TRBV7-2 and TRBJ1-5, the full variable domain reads GAGVSQSPSNKVTEKGKDVELRCDPISGHTALYWYRQSLGQGLEFLIYFQGNSAPDKSGLPSDRFSAERTGGSVSTLTIQRTQQEDSAVYLCASSLRQGPQPQHFGDGTRLSIL.